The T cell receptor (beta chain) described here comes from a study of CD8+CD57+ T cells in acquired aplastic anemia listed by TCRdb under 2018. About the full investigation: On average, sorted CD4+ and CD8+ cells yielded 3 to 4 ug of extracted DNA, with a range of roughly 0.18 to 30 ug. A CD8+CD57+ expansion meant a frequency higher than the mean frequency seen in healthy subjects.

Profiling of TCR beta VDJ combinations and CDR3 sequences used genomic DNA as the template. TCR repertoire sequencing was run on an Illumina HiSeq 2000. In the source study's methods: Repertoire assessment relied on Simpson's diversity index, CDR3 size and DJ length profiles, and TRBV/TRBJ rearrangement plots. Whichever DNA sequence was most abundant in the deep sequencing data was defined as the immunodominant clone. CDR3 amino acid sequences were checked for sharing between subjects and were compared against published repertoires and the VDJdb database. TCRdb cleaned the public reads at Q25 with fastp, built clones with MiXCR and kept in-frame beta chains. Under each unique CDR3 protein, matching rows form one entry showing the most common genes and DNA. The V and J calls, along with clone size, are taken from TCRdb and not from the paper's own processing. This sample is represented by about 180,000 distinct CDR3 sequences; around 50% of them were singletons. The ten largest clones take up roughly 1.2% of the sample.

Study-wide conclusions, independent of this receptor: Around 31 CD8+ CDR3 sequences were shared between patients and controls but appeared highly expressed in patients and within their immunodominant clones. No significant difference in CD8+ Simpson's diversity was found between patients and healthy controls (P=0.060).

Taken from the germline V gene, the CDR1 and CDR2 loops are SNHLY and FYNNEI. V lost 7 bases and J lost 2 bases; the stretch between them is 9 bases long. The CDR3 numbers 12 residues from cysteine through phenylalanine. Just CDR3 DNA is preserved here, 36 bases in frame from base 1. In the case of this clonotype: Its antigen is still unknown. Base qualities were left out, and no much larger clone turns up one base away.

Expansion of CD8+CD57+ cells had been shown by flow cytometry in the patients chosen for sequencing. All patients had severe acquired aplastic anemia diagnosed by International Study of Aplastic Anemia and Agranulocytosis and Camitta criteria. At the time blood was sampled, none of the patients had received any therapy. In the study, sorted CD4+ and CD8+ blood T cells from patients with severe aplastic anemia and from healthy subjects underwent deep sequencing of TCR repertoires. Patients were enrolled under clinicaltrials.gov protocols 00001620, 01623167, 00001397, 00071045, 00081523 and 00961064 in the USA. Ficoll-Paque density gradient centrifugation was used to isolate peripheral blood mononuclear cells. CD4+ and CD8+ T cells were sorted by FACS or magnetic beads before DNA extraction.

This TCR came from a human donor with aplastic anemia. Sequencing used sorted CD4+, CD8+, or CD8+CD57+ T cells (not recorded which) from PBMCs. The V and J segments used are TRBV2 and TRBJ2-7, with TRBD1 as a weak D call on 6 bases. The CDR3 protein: CASIRGTYEQYF. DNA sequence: TGTGCCAGCATCAGGGGCACCTACGAGCAGTACTTC. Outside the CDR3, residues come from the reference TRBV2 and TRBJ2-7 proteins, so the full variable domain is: EPEVTQTPSHQVTQMGQEVILRCVPISNHLYFYWYRQILGQKVEFLVSFYNNEISEKSEIFDDQFSVERPDGSNFTLKIRSTKLEDSAMYFCASIRGTYEQYFGPGTRLTVT.